The sequence of this TCR beta chain was determined in a study of blood T cell repertoires in COVID-19. Study overall: PBMCs, B-cell-depleted T cells, or T cells were the source of the cDNA or gDNA that made up the material.

Those enrolled in Seattle joined during active infection and were followed longitudinally afterward. TCRdb's table, derived via immunoSEQ multiplex PCR, lists solely in-frame clones and lacks some. The repertoire includes about 290,000 clones, around 92% of them detected once, and approximately 10% sits in the top ten. V lost 0 bases and J lost 14; bases outside the gene matches: 10. The CDR3 runs 13 residues. Per germline, CDR1 SGHDT and CDR2 YYEEEE. Sequencing was performed on peripheral blood. This sequence was found in a woman in her twenties or thirties with COVID-19, enrolled during active disease. The rearrangement links TRBV5-6 to TRBJ1-2; 7 bases fit TRBD1. The DNA for the CDR3 is TGTGCCAGCAGCTTGGACAGGGGATTTGGGTGGACCTTC. Residues: CASSLDRGFGWTF.